This T cell receptor (beta chain) was profiled in a study of cytomegalovirus exposure and HLA in healthy donors. Study-wide findings and caveats: When analyzed later, a missense DCLRE1C variant was found to be linked to TCR beta V- and J-gene trimming. Most likely, a cluster of highly shared sequence variants arose as a sequencing artifact. The dataset shows that most TCR sequences were rare, while some public TCRs occurred in many donors.

This clone has only a few counts. Its antigen is not identified. 13 Jbeta primers and 60 Vbeta primers were used for the PCR. Assay: immunoSEQ multiplex PCR; the TCRdb copy retains only in-frame clones and omits some. In the table there are 100,000 to 150,000 clones, 80% of which are singletons. From germline, CDR1 is SGHAT and CDR2 FQDESV (reference sequence). Trimming removed 5 bases at V and 3 bases at J, with 16 bases between. The CDR3 length is 15 residues. Sequenced sample: PBMCs. This rearrangement joins TRBV11-1 to TRBJ1-1, with D tentatively TRBD1 (5 bases). This receptor was identified in a female donor in good health and CMV-seronegative. CDR3 region: CASSPIGGTDTEAFF. CDR3 DNA sequence: TGTGCCAGCAGCCCGATTGGGGGGACGGACACTGAAGCTTTCTTT.